One sample yielded the 32 T cell receptor beta chains listed below, sequenced in a study of technical replicates of blood from a handful of donors. TCRdb's table, derived via immunoSEQ multiplex PCR, lists solely in-frame clones and lacks some. The repertoire consists of about 98,000 clones, with 90% to 96% occurring once and the leading ten covering less than 0.25%. The specimen sequenced was T cells isolated from PBMCs. The source of these receptors is a human donor in good health.

This sequence joins TRBV6-1 and TRBJ1-6; D gene ambiguous. The CDR3 totals 15 residues. V lost 10 bases, J lost 0 bases, and 13 bases lay in between. Germline V gene data show CDR1 as MNHNS and CDR2 as SASEGT. This CDR3 is CATQEDSSYNSPLHF. CDR3 coding DNA: TGTGCCACCCAAGAGGATAGCTCCTATAATTCACCCCTCCACTTT.

This chain links TRBV28 with TRBJ1-1; the match to TRBD1 covers 7 bases. The germline gives CDR1 MDHEN, CDR2 SYDVKM. This CDR3 comprises 13 residues. Unmatched junction bases numbered 7, after V lost 8 bases and J lost 4 bases. CDR3 DNA: TGTGCCAGCCTAGTCAGGGGGGTCACTGAAGCTTTCTTT. Translating it yields CASLVRGVTEAFF.

The rearrangement links TRBV14 to TRBJ2-1; 13 nucleotides match TRBD2. The V gene end was trimmed by 2 bases and the J gene end by 0 bases; junction bases not matched to a gene: 10. The CDR3 extends over 20 amino acids. The germline gives CDR1 SGHDN, CDR2 FVKESK. Written as DNA, the CDR3 is TGTGCCAGCAGCCAACCCGGACTAGCGGGAGCTGGGTTCTCCTACAATGAGCAGTTCTTC. Its protein is CASSQPGLAGAGFSYNEQFF.

The chain is built from TRBV19 and TRBJ2-7; D perhaps matches TRBD2 (5 bases). The CDR3 sequence is 11 residues long. V was trimmed by 6 bases and J by 7 bases, leaving 10 bases between them. CDR1 is LNHDA and CDR2 is SQIVND in the germline V gene (reference sequence). DNA of the CDR3: TGTGCCAGTAGCCCTCGGGGAGAGCAGTACTTC. It translates to CASSPRGEQYF. The variable domain in full, completed from reference TRBV19 and TRBJ2-7, reads DGGITQSPKYLFRKEGQNVTLSCEQNLNHDAMYWYRQDPGQGLRLIYYSQIVNDFQKGDIAEGYSVSREKKESFPLTVTSAQKNPTAFYLCASSPRGEQYFGPGTRLTVT.

The chain carries TRBV14 and TRBJ2-5, with TRBD2 matching over 8 bases. With 1 base clipped from V and 4 bases from J, the junction kept 8 bases outside the gene matches. The CDR3 is 16 residues long. The germline gives CDR1 SGHDN, CDR2 FVKESK. The CDR3 loop is CASSQGTGGGIETQYF. The CDR3 DNA reads TGTGCCAGCAGCCAAGGAACCGGGGGGGGTATAGAGACCCAGTACTTC. The full variable domain, in which reference TRBV14 and TRBJ2-5 provide the parts outside the CDR3, is EAGVTQFPSHSVIEKGQTVTLRCDPISGHDNLYWYRRVMGKEIKFLLHFVKESKQDESGMPNNRFLAERTGGTYSTLKVQPAELEDSGVYFCASSQGTGGGIETQYFGPGTRLLVL.

V usage is TRBV4-2 and J usage is TRBJ1-1, with D perhaps matching TRBD1 (5 bases). With 1 base removed from V and 1 base from J, the gap between germline ends came to 13 bases. CDR3 size: 16 residues. Germline V CDR1 and CDR2: LGHNA, YNFKEQ. This CDR3 is CASSQGSGGANTEAFF. In nucleotides, the CDR3 is TGTGCCAGCAGCCAAGGATCGGGAGGGGCGAACACTGAAGCTTTCTTT.

The V and J genes are TRBV30 and TRBJ2-5; 14 nucleotides align to TRBD2. The CDR3 sequence is 16 residues long. Germline CDR1 reads GTSNPN; CDR2 reads SVGIG (reference sequence). The V gene end was trimmed by 3 bases and the J gene end by 5 bases; junction bases not matched to a gene: 8. CDR3 region: CAWRTSGGARGETQYF. The CDR3 region has the DNA TGTGCCTGGAGGACTAGCGGGGGGGCAAGGGGGGAGACCCAGTACTTC.

This chain links TRBV4-1 with TRBJ1-3; 10 bases map to TRBD1. The length of the CDR3 is 16 residues. V shed 6 bases and J 4 bases; nucleotides not matched to a gene: 9. Germline V gene lookup returns CDR1 MGHRA and CDR2 YSYEKL. This CDR3 is CASRPMGQGFGNTIYF. In nucleotides, the CDR3 is TGCGCCAGCAGACCGATGGGACAGGGGTTCGGAAACACCATATATTTT.

V gene TRBV23-1 combines with J gene TRBJ2-3; D possibly corresponds to TRBD1 (6 bases). TRBV23-1 is annotated as an ORF whose role is uncertain. The CDR3 length is 14 residues. The ends were cut back, 6 bases at V and 5 bases at J, with 15 bases in the middle. The CDR3 nucleotides read TGCGCCAGCAGCCCTCTGGGGGCGGGAGATACGCAGTATTTT. Translating gives CASSPLGAGDTQYF.

The chain has TRBV9 and TRBJ1-1; 9 nucleotides line up with TRBD1. V was pared by 4 bases and J by 5 bases, with 9 bases of the junction left unmatched. The CDR3 runs 15 residues. From germline, CDR1 is SGDLS and CDR2 YYNGEE. CDR3 sequence reads: CASSSGGGQGTEAFF. The CDR3 bases are TGTGCCAGCAGCTCAGGGGGCGGACAGGGGACTGAAGCTTTCTTT. Looking up the rest from reference TRBV9 and TRBJ1-1 gives the full variable domain: DSGVTQTPKHLITATGQRVTLRCSPRSGDLSVYWYQQSLDQGLQFLIQYYNGEERAKGNILERFSAQQFPDLHSELNLSSLELGDSALYFCASSSGGGQGTEAFFGQGTRLTVV.

For the CDR3, the DNA is TGCGCCAGCAGCTTGGCCGGGGGGAGCTCCTACGAGCAGTACTTC. Protein sequence: CASSLAGGSSYEQYF. The chain has TRBV5-1 and TRBJ2-7; TRBD2 matches at 7 bases. This CDR3 is built from 15 residues. V dropped 0 bases and J dropped 0; count of bases not matched to a gene: 3. Germline CDR1 reads SGHRS; CDR2 reads YFSETQ.

The chain employs TRBV28 and TRBJ2-7; 14 bases match TRBD2. After removal of 1 base from V and 2 bases from J, the junction contained 10 bases not matched to a gene. This CDR3 comprises 19 residues. In germline, CDR1 is MDHEN, CDR2 SYDVKM. The CDR3 is CASSLSGTSGRLYTYEQYF. The CDR3 nucleotides read TGTGCCAGCAGTTTATCCGGGACTAGCGGGAGACTCTATACCTACGAGCAGTACTTC.

This clone occurred a few times. The chain employs TRBV5-1 and TRBJ2-5, with TRBD1 matching 9 bases. CDR3 size: 13 residues. CDR1 and CDR2 (germline): SGHRS, YFSETQ. V was clipped by 4 bases and J by 7 bases; unmatched bases: 5. CDR3 bases: TGCGCCAGCAGCACCGGACAGGGGCCGACCCAGTACTTC. It specifies CASSTGQGPTQYF.

V is TRBV28 and J is TRBJ2-7; TRBD2 aligns across 7 bases. The germline V gene has CDR1 MDHEN and CDR2 SYDVKM. The CDR3 spans 16 residues. Trimming at V came to 5 bases and at J to 6 bases, leaving 16 bases not matched to a gene. The chain's CDR3 is CASSPLSRREMFEQYF. CDR3 coding DNA: TGTGCCAGCAGTCCCCTCTCGAGGCGGGAGATGTTCGAGCAGTACTTC.

This clone was observed a single time. V usage is TRBV5-4 and J usage is TRBJ2-2, with 9 bases lining up with TRBD2. The germline gives CDR1 SGHNT, CDR2 YYREEE (reference sequence). V gave up 2 bases and J gave up 3 bases; unmatched junction bases: 5. The CDR3 runs to 16 residues. The CDR3 nucleotides read TGTGCCAGCAGCTTCGGCGGGAGGGCCGACACCGGGGAGCTGTTTTTT. This encodes CASSFGGRADTGELFF.

The chain couples TRBV27 to TRBJ2-3; no firm D call. The CDR3 spans 16 residues. Germline loops: CDR1 MNHEY, CDR2 SMNVEV (reference sequence). V gave up 5 bases and J gave up 2 bases, with 17 bases separating them. CDR3 in DNA: TGTGCCAGCAGTCCCGAGGTGAGCACGTCCACAGATACGCAGTATTTT. Protein product: CASSPEVSTSTDTQYF.

The J gene is TRBJ2-7, the V gene TRBV7-9; D ambiguous. CDR1 is SEHNR and CDR2 is FQNEAQ in the germline V gene (reference sequence). V lost 6 bases to trimming and J lost 0 bases, with 6 bases between them. This CDR3 spans 12 amino acids. The CDR3 loop is CASRAGSYEQYF. The CDR3 region has the DNA TGTGCCAGCAGGGCAGGCTCCTACGAGCAGTACTTC.

The rearrangement links TRBV19 to TRBJ2-1; the match to TRBD2 covers 12 bases. V lost 8 bases to trimming and J lost 1 base; unmatched junction nucleotides: 9. Germline loops: CDR1 LNHDA, CDR2 SQIVND (reference sequence). CDR3 length: 17 residues. The CDR3 loop is CASAELAGGWSYNEQFF. As DNA, the CDR3 is TGTGCCAGTGCGGAGCTAGCGGGAGGGTGGTCCTACAATGAGCAGTTCTTC.

The rearrangement joins TRBV7-3 to TRBJ2-7; a possible D gene is TRBD2 (7 bases). Germline CDR1 SGHTA, CDR2 FQGTGA. V was cut by 1 base and J by 3 bases, with 13 bases left in between. The CDR3 loop spans 15 amino acids. Written as DNA, the CDR3 is TGTGCCAGCAGCTTAAGAGGGGGGGCCGTCTACGAGCAGTACTTC. Its translation: CASSLRGGAVYEQYF.

The V and J genes are TRBV18 and TRBJ2-5, with D possibly being TRBD2 (6 bases). CDR3 size: 16 residues. V gave up 3 bases and J gave up 2 bases, with 16 bases separating them. Germline V CDR1 and CDR2: KGHSH, LQKENI. In DNA, the CDR3 is TGTGCCAGCTCACCCTCAGGGCTGGGAGGACAAGAGACCCAGTACTTC. Translation gives CASSPSGLGGQETQYF.

V gene TRBV4-1 combines with J gene TRBJ2-3, with 12 bases identical to TRBD2. Looked up from germline, CDR1 is MGHRA and CDR2 is YSYEKL. CDR3 length: 15 residues. Germline trimming cut 6 bases from V and 3 bases from J; bases unmatched to any gene: 4. The CDR3 DNA follows: TGCGCCAGCAGACTGACTAGCGGGGGAACAGATACGCAGTATTTT. It yields the protein CASRLTSGGTDTQYF.

This rearrangement joins TRBV28 to TRBJ2-5, with 7 positions matching TRBD1. The CDR3 totals 17 residues. The V gene end was trimmed by 5 bases and the J gene end by 3 bases; junction bases not matched to a gene: 15. Germline V gene sequence: CDR1 MDHEN, CDR2 SYDVKM. CDR3 sequence: CASSTGTAMKRKETQYF. DNA of the CDR3: TGTGCCAGCAGTACCGGGACAGCCATGAAGCGAAAAGAGACCCAGTACTTC. The entire variable domain, with the rest obtained from reference TRBV28 and TRBJ2-5, is as follows: DVKVTQSSRYLVKRTGEKVFLECVQDMDHENMFWYRQDPGLGLRLIYFSYDVKMKEKGDIPEGYSVSREKKERFSLILESASTNQTSMYLCASSTGTAMKRKETQYFGPGTRLLVL.

This rearrangement joins TRBV27 to TRBJ2-3; 9 bases align to TRBD2. CDR1 is MNHEY, CDR2 SMNVEV, per germline (reference sequence). Trimming took 2 bases from V and 2 from J; bases not matched to a gene: 5. This CDR3 is built from 16 residues. The CDR3 DNA reads TGTGCCAGCAGTTTAGTCGCGGGAGGGCCCACAGATACGCAGTATTTT. Amino acids: CASSLVAGGPTDTQYF.

The chain joins TRBV27 to TRBJ2-3; the D gene is possibly TRBD1 (7 bases). The ends were cut back, 5 bases at V and 4 bases at J, with 13 bases in the middle. CDR3 length: 14 amino acids. Looked up from germline, CDR1 is MNHEY and CDR2 is SMNVEV (reference sequence). For the CDR3, the DNA is TGTGCCAGCAGTACAGACAGGGAGGCAGATACGCAGTATTTT. Protein sequence: CASSTDREADTQYF.

The gene calls are TRBV4-1 and TRBJ2-1; D might be TRBD2 (5 bases). Trimming removed 0 bases from V and 7 bases from J, with 10 bases in between. This CDR3 comprises 14 residues. Per the germline V gene, CDR1 is MGHRA and CDR2 is YSYEKL. As DNA, the CDR3 is TGCGCCAGCAGCCAAGAGTCTAGGGAGAATGAGCAGTTCTTC. Translated, it gives CASSQESRENEQFF.

V and J are TRBV19 and TRBJ1-1; D is uncertain. V gave up 1 base and J gave up 2 bases, with 8 bases separating them. The germline gives CDR1 LNHDA, CDR2 SQIVND (reference sequence). The CDR3 totals 14 residues. The CDR3: CASSIAPENTEAFF. The CDR3, as DNA: TGTGCCAGTAGTATAGCACCAGAAAACACTGAAGCTTTCTTT.

In this sample, this clone turned up once. The V call is TRBV2, the J call TRBJ2-1, with D maybe TRBD1 (6 bases). This CDR3 comprises 13 residues. V was clipped by 11 bases and J by 5 bases, with 16 bases between them. The germline V gene has CDR1 SNHLY and CDR2 FYNNEI. The CDR3 sequence is CAGSGANHNEQFF. The CDR3 DNA sequence: TGTGCCGGTTCAGGGGCGAACCACAATGAGCAGTTCTTC.

This clone was seen a handful of times. The V and J genes are TRBV2 and TRBJ1-1; D gene uncertain. V was cut by 6 bases and J by 10 bases, with 12 bases left in between. Germline CDR1 reads SNHLY; CDR2 reads FYNNEI. The CDR3 consists of 11 residues. The CDR3 here is CASSLVEGAFF. CDR3 DNA sequence: TGTGCCAGCAGCCTTGTCGAGGGAGCTTTCTTT.

The rearrangement links TRBV5-5 to TRBJ2-7; 9 nucleotides match TRBD2. Germline CDR1 reads SGHKS; CDR2 reads YYEKEE (reference sequence). Losses at the gene ends were 4 bases for V and 4 bases for J; bases not matched to a gene: 9. This CDR3 contains 15 residues. In DNA, the CDR3 is TGTGCCAGCAGCCTTTATAGCGGGAGTGCGTACGAGCAGTACTTC. This gives the protein CASSLYSGSAYEQYF.

The J gene is TRBJ1-5, the V gene TRBV5-8, with TRBD1 matching over 9 bases. Germline CDR1 reads SGHTS; CDR2 reads YDEGEE. The CDR3 is 16 amino acids. V dropped 4 bases and J dropped 6; count of bases not matched to a gene: 11. The CDR3 DNA reads TGTGCCAGCAGCCCGGGACAGGGAGGAGTAGGTCAGCCCCAGCATTTT. Its translation: CASSPGQGGVGQPQHF.

The chain employs TRBV10-3 and TRBJ2-3, with a possible D match to TRBD1 (5 bases). Germline V gene data show CDR1 as ENHRY and CDR2 as SYGVKD. The CDR3 extends over 14 amino acids. V shed 3 bases and J shed 2 bases, with 9 bases lying between them. In nucleotides, the CDR3 is TGTGCCATCAGTGAAAGGACAAACACAGATACGCAGTATTTT. Amino acid sequence: CAISERTNTDTQYF.

The V call is TRBV7-6, the J call TRBJ2-5; 13 nucleotides agree with TRBD2. The CDR3 is 15 amino acids. Germline CDR1 SGHVS, CDR2 FNYEAQ. J was trimmed by 9 bases and V by 5 bases; bases with no gene match: 9. CDR3 bases: TGTGCCAGCAGCCCCCCCGGGACTAGCGGGACACCCCAGTACTTC. Protein product: CASSPPGTSGTPQYF.